The 3 T cell receptor beta chains listed next were all sequenced from one sample in a study of OX40 agonist ivuxolimab in advanced cancers. Assay: immunoSEQ multiplex PCR; the TCRdb copy retains only in-frame clones and omits some. The sample holds roughly 70,000 clones, 80% to 90% seen once. The specimen comprised CD4+ or CD8+ T cells sorted from blood, sampled in a trial of the OX40 agonist ivuxolimab. The receptors derive from an adult with an advanced solid tumor such as melanoma, head and neck, liver or kidney cancer.

The rearrangement links TRBV6-5 to TRBJ1-5; no reliable D call. The CDR3 is 15 residues long. Trimming left V 0 bases short and J 0 bases short, with 6 bases between. Germline lookup yields CDR1 MNHEY and CDR2 SVGAGI. The CDR3, as DNA: TGTGCCAGCAGTTACTCTGGAGGTAGCAATCAGCCCCAGCATTTT. Its protein is CASSYSGGSNQPQHF.

V and J are TRBV5-1 and TRBJ1-4; 9 nucleotides line up with TRBD1. The CDR3 is made up of 14 amino acids. CDR1 SGHRS and CDR2 YFSETQ come from the germline V gene. Trimming at V came to 4 bases and at J to 6 bases, leaving 4 bases not matched to a gene. As DNA, the CDR3 is TGCGCCAGCAGCCGGGACAGGGAACATGAAAAACTGTTTTTT. Translating it yields CASSRDREHEKLFF. Supplemented by reference TRBV5-1 and TRBJ1-4, the full variable domain reads KAGVTQTPRYLIKTRGQQVTLSCSPISGHRSVSWYQQTPGQGLQFLFEYFSETQRNKGNFPGRFSGRQFSNSRSEMNVSTLELGDSALYLCASSRDREHEKLFFGSGTQLSVL.

CDR3 region: CASSLTGTSEQYF. The CDR3 DNA follows: TGTGCCAGCAGCCTCACCGGGACTAGCGAGCAGTACTTC. This chain uses TRBV7-6 with TRBJ2-7; TRBD2 agrees at 8 bases. The V segment lost 5 bases and the J segment 6 bases; nucleotides outside the gene matches: 6. CDR1 is SGHVS and CDR2 is FNYEAQ in the germline V gene. This CDR3 has 13 residues.